The clone carrying this T cell receptor (beta chain) was seen a few times. This entry belongs to a study of regulatory T cells in long-lasting Graves disease. As to time point: newly diagnosed GD, antithyroid drugs for less than 3 months. Generation of the TCR library employed RNA extracted from PBMCs. Arm-PCR of CDR3 regions and iRepertoire HTBI primers were the basis on which TCR beta libraries were built. TCRdb called the multiplex PCR reads again in MiXCR, with one record for every CDR3 protein. The sample contains under 450,000 distinct CDR3 sequences, roughly 10% of which appear only once. CDR3 length: 14 residues. Trimming removed 7 bases from V and 6 bases from J, with 16 bases in between. Germline CDR1 reads MNHNS; CDR2 reads SASEGT. This same sample was also taken into another study, of T cells in Graves' hyperthyroidism and ophthalmopathy. From that report: Researchers ran a first-round RT-PCR on the TCR CDR3 using the HTBI primer set.

This sequence joins TRBV6-1 and TRBJ2-4; TRBD2 might be the D (6 bases). This material consisted of peripheral blood mononuclear cells (PBMCs), taken at new diagnosis, from a patient treated with antithyroid drugs. The receptor was isolated from a woman aged 18-29 years with Graves disease. The CDR3 protein is CASTLRGGANIQYF. In nucleotides, the CDR3 is TGTGCCAGCACCCTGCGGGGCGGCGCAAACATTCAGTACTTC.